This is a list of T cell receptor beta chains from one sample in a study of T cell responses to AZD1222 COVID-19 vaccine. Using immunoSEQ multiplex PCR, the repertoire was profiled, and TCRdb retains in-frame clones only, with some absent. This sample has over 90,000 clones; 90% occur once, and the top ten carry roughly 5%. The sequenced sample was peripheral blood, obtained on day 0 of AZD1222 vaccination. Source of these receptors: an adult in good health. Both conserved end residues are part of each CDR3. The D gene is left open where the match is weak. The size field is filled for only some rows; it gives once, few, many or a size class.

d_gene	j_gene	abundance	v_gene	CDR3nt	CDR3aa
.	TRBJ1-6	few	TRBV15	TGTGCCACCAGCAGTGGAGAGGTTTCACCCCTCCACTTT	CATSSGEVSPLHF
.	TRBJ1-1	.	TRBV27	TGTGCCAGCAGAGACCGGGGCACTGAAGCTTTCTTT	CASRDRGTEAFF
.	TRBJ1-2	.	TRBV6-1	TGTGCCAGCAGTGTTTCCTCCGTACCGGACACTCTCACGCGGGGCTACACCTTC	CASSVSSVPDTLTRGYTF
TRBD1	TRBJ1-2	few	TRBV19	TGTGCCAGTAGTGGACGACAGGGAGGCTTCTATGGCTACACCTTC	CASSGRQGGFYGYTF
.	TRBJ1-3	.	TRBV5-4	TGTGCCAGCAGCGAAATAGGGGGCTCTGGAAACACCATATATTTT	CASSEIGGSGNTIYF
.	TRBJ2-7	.	TRBV7-9	TGTGCCAGCAGCCCCAAGATGGGCGAGCAGTACTTC	CASSPKMGEQYF
TRBD1	TRBJ1-5	.	TRBV28	TGTGCCAGCGGCACAGGGGTTTGGAGCAATCAGCCCCAGCATTTT	CASGTGVWSNQPQHF
.	TRBJ1-6	.	TRBV5-4	TGTGCCAGCAGCGTACGGGACGGTAATTCACCCCTCCACTTT	CASSVRDGNSPLHF
TRBD1	TRBJ2-5	.	TRBV28	TGTGCCAGCAGTTTACAAGACAGGGGAGAGACCCAGTACTTC	CASSLQDRGETQYF
TRBD2	TRBJ2-3	once	TRBV13	TGTGCCAGCAGCTTAAATACGGGAGCGGGGGCAGATACGCAGTATTTT	CASSLNTGAGADTQYF
.	TRBJ1-2	.	TRBV7-9	TGTGCCAGCAGCGATACAGGGTACTATGGCTACACCTTC	CASSDTGYYGYTF
.	TRBJ1-6	.	TRBV4-1	TGCGCCAGCAGCCAAGGAGCCATAGGAAATTCACCCCTCCACTTT	CASSQGAIGNSPLHF
TRBD1	TRBJ1-1	.	TRBV28	TGTGCCAGCAGTCAAGGACAGGGACGAAGCGCTTTCTTT	CASSQGQGRSAFF
TRBD1	TRBJ1-5	.	TRBV7-9	TGTGCCAGCAGCTTAGGGGGACAGGGTGTTCAGCCCCAGCATTTT	CASSLGGQGVQPQHF
.	TRBJ1-2	once	TRBV4-2	TGTGCCAGCAGACCAATTGACAGAAGTTCTAACTATGGCTACACCTTC	CASRPIDRSSNYGYTF
.	TRBJ1-1	.	TRBV29-1	TGCAGCGGGTTGAACACTGAAGCTTTCTTT	CSGLNTEAFF
TRBD1	TRBJ1-6	once	TRBV28	TGTGCCAGCAGTCTCTGGGACAGGGGCGCCACCCTCCACTTT	CASSLWDRGATLHF
.	TRBJ1-3	.	TRBV5-1	TGCGCCAGCAGCTTGTATGGTAGGAGGAAGGGAAGGGGGAACACCATATATTTT	CASSLYGRRKGRGNTIYF
.	TRBJ1-1	.	TRBV4-1	TGCGCCAGCAGCCATAACGGACGCACTGAAGCTTTCTTT	CASSHNGRTEAFF
.	TRBJ2-3	.	TRBV2	TGTGCCAGCAGTGATAGGGTTAGCACAGATACGCAGTATTTT	CASSDRVSTDTQYF
.	TRBJ1-1	.	TRBV3-1/TRBV3-2	TGTGCCAGCAACCTTCGGGGGAGCACTGAAGCTTTCTTT	CASNLRGSTEAFF
.	TRBJ1-2	.	TRBV5-6	TGTGCCAGCAGCTTGGCCGGGCAGACTTATGGCTACACCTTC	CASSLAGQTYGYTF
.	TRBJ1-1	.	TRBV24-1	TGTGCCACCAGTGATTCCACGGGGGCTGGCGCTTTCTTT	CATSDSTGAGAFF
.	TRBJ1-1	.	TRBV2	TGTGCCAGCAGTATCGTATCGGGGAACACTGAAGCTTTCTTT	CASSIVSGNTEAFF
.	TRBJ1-1	.	TRBV6-5	TGTGCCAGCAGTCGTGATGGGGGGGGAGCTTTCTTT	CASSRDGGGAFF
TRBD1	TRBJ1-5	.	TRBV4-2	TGTGCCAGCAGCCAAGTTCTGGACAGGGCCCAATCGAATCAGCCCCAGCATTTT	CASSQVLDRAQSNQPQHF
TRBD1	TRBJ2-6	.	TRBV28	TGTGCCAGCAGTCCTGGGACAGGGAAAATCCTCTCTGGGGCCAACGTCCTGACTTTC	CASSPGTGKILSGANVLTF
.	TRBJ2-5	few	TRBV30	TGTGCCTGGAGTGTACGAGGGGAGACCCAGTACTTC	CAWSVRGETQYF
TRBD2	TRBJ2-1	.	TRBV7-9	TGTGCCAGCAGGCCTACTAGCGGGCCCTACAATGAGCAGTTCTTC	CASRPTSGPYNEQFF
TRBD1	TRBJ2-2	once	TRBV28	TGTGCCAGCAGTTTATGGAGCTGGGGGACAGGACAAAACACCGGGGAGCTGTTTTTT	CASSLWSWGTGQNTGELFF
.	TRBJ1-2	.	TRBV5-1	TGCGCCAGCAGCTTGGTGCCAGACAGTAACTATGGCTACACCTTC	CASSLVPDSNYGYTF
TRBD1	TRBJ1-2	.	TRBV2	TGTGCCAGCGTCGAAAGGACAGGTACCTATGGCTACACCTTC	CASVERTGTYGYTF
.	TRBJ1-5	few	TRBV6-6	TGTGCCAGCAGGCAGGGGCTCGAAAGCAATCAGCCCCAGCATTTT	CASRQGLESNQPQHF
.	TRBJ1-5	.	TRBV12-3/TRBV12-4	TGTGCCAGCAGCACACAAGAAGATCAGCCCCAGCATTTT	CASSTQEDQPQHF
TRBD1	TRBJ1-2	.	TRBV7-2	TGTGCCAGCAGCTTAGACCAGGGGGATGGCTACACCTTC	CASSLDQGDGYTF
.	TRBJ1-5	.	TRBV28	TGTGCCAGCAGCAAAACAGGGTTCCTTGATCAGCCCCAGCATTTT	CASSKTGFLDQPQHF
TRBD1	TRBJ1-1	.	TRBV4-1	TGCGCCAGCAGCCAAGATCGAAGGGGGCGCGGCACTGAAGCTTTCTTT	CASSQDRRGRGTEAFF
.	TRBJ1-1	.	TRBV7-6	TGTGCCAGCACCCTAATAGGGGCGAGGGACACTGAAGCTTTCTTT	CASTLIGARDTEAFF
.	TRBJ2-7	.	TRBV30	TGTGCCTGGAGGGCCGACACCGTCTACGAGCAGTACTTC	CAWRADTVYEQYF
.	TRBJ2-1	.	TRBV6-5	TGTGCCAGCAGCTTAGGTGGCGGTGACTACAATGAGCAGTTCTTC	CASSLGGGDYNEQFF
.	TRBJ1-1	once	TRBV7-2	TGTGCCAGCAGAAGGGGCAGCGTCACTGAAGCTTTCTTT	CASRRGSVTEAFF
TRBD1	TRBJ1-2	once	TRBV28	TGTGCCAGCAGGGAACAGGGGAGCTATGGCTACACCTTC	CASREQGSYGYTF
.	TRBJ1-2	.	TRBV7-9	TGTGCCAGCACCCATGAGAGAGCGGACTATGGCTACACCTTC	CASTHERADYGYTF
TRBD2	TRBJ2-1	.	TRBV5-8	TGTGCCAGCAGCTTCGGTCGGGGGGAGAATGAGCAGTTCTTC	CASSFGRGENEQFF
.	TRBJ2-4	.	TRBV12-3/TRBV12-4	TGTGCCAGCTCCCTCTGGGCAGGACACATTCAGTACTTC	CASSLWAGHIQYF
.	TRBJ2-1	once	TRBV12-3/TRBV12-4	TGTGCCAGTCCGAAAGGCAATGAGCAGTTCTTC	CASPKGNEQFF
.	TRBJ2-1	.	TRBV7-9	TGTGCCAGCAGCTTAGCCCATAACAATGAGCAGTTCTTC	CASSLAHNNEQFF
.	TRBJ2-5	once	TRBV21-1	TGTGCCGGTCCGGTAGCGGGGGGGCGGTGGATCCAGTACTTC	CAGPVAGGRWIQYF
.	TRBJ2-3	.	TRBV11-3	TGTGCCAGCAGCTTAGAGGGCTCCACAGATACGCAGTATTTT	CASSLEGSTDTQYF
TRBD1	TRBJ1-2	.	TRBV12-3/TRBV12-4	TGTGCCAGCAGTCCACAGGGGGCGCGCGGCTACACCTTC	CASSPQGARGYTF
TRBD1	TRBJ2-2	.	TRBV5-1	TGCGCCAGCAGCCGGGACAGCAACACCGGGGAGCTGTTTTTT	CASSRDSNTGELFF
.	TRBJ1-1	.	TRBV13	TGTGCCAGCAGCTTATCAGGCACTGAAGCTTTCTTT	CASSLSGTEAFF
.	TRBJ1-1	.	TRBV28	TGTGCCAGCAGTCTAGGGGGAGGCCTCAACACTGAAGCTTTCTTT	CASSLGGGLNTEAFF
.	TRBJ2-7	.	TRBV27	TGTGCCAGCAGTTCCTACACCATCCGACTGGAGCCCTACGAGCAGTACTTC	CASSSYTIRLEPYEQYF
.	TRBJ1-5	.	TRBV5-1	TGCGCCAGCAGCCCAGGGGAGGTCAGCAATCAGCCCCAGCATTTT	CASSPGEVSNQPQHF
.	TRBJ2-5	.	TRBV19	TGTGCCAGTAGTGACCCTTTGGGGGTCGGGGAGACCCAGTACTTC	CASSDPLGVGETQYF